The clone carrying this T cell receptor beta chain was found once. Its antigen is undetermined. This entry comes from a study of shared clonotypes between healthy human individuals. Study-level results: Four donors had 5% to 6.5% of their naive CD4 clonotypes in common. Estimated clonotype richness was generally higher in naive than memory subsets. Against clonotypes common to all four donors, non-shared ones had lower generation probabilities.

Method: immunoSEQ multiplex PCR; TCRdb's copy keeps in-frame clones and lacks some. This table has fewer than 350,000 clones, around 86% appearing once. Sequencing used memory CD8+ T cells sorted from blood. Documented subset: CD45RO+ cells pooled with CCR7-negative TemRA cells. The sequence was collected from a man aged 18 to 35 in good health.

The CDR3 spells CASSQGGTGGYEQYF. DNA for the CDR3: TGCGCCAGCAGCCAAGGAGGGACAGGGGGTTACGAGCAGTACTTC. The chain has TRBV4-3 and TRBJ2-7; 11 bases map to TRBD1. Germline V CDR1 and CDR2: LGHNA, YSLEER. Losses at the gene ends were 1 base for V and 4 bases for J; bases not matched to a gene: 3. This CDR3 contains 15 residues.